These T cell receptor beta chains were read from a single sample in a study of OX40 agonist ivuxolimab in advanced cancers. Clones were sequenced by immunoSEQ multiplex PCR, and TCRdb holds only the in-frame ones, with some missing. The data contain approximately 70,000 clones, about 90% of them singletons. Sequenced here: CD4+ or CD8+ T cells sorted from blood, sampled in a trial of the OX40 agonist ivuxolimab. These receptors were collected from an adult with an advanced solid tumor such as melanoma, head and neck, liver or kidney cancer. Each CDR3 is given with its conserved first and last residue. The D gene is left open where the match is weak. Clone size appears in some rows only: once, few, many, or a class for an expanded clone.

>-|TRBD1|TRBV10-3|TRBJ2-1
CAISLGTGANNNEQFF
TGTGCCATCAGTCTAGGGACAGGGGCCAACAACAATGAGCAGTTCTTC
>-|TRBD2|TRBV7-6|TRBJ2-1
CASSLEGAGGTYNEQFF
TGTGCCAGCAGCTTAGAGGGCGCGGGAGGGACTTACAATGAGCAGTTCTTC
>-|TRBD1|TRBV28|TRBJ2-5
CASSFRGQPRETQYF
TGTGCCAGCAGTTTCCGGGGACAGCCTCGGGAGACCCAGTACTTC
>-|-|TRBV4-1|TRBJ1-2
CASSQVGTYGYTF
TGCGCCAGCAGCCAAGTCGGGACGTATGGCTACACCTTC
>few|-|TRBV6-6|TRBJ2-5
CASSMQESLQETQYF
TGTGCCAGCAGCATGCAGGAGAGTCTACAAGAGACCCAGTACTTC
>-|-|TRBV5-1|TRBJ2-3
CASSLKTDTQYF
TGCGCCAGCAGCTTAAAAACAGATACGCAGTATTTT
>-|-|TRBV30|TRBJ2-1
CAWLGAYNEQFF
TGTGCCTGGCTTGGGGCATACAATGAGCAGTTCTTC
>-|TRBD2|TRBV2|TRBJ2-3
CASSAGTSVGDTQYF
TGTGCCAGCAGTGCCGGGACTAGCGTGGGGGATACGCAGTATTTT
>-|-|TRBV6-5|TRBJ2-6
CASNQDVGANVLTF
TGTGCCAGCAATCAGGACGTTGGGGCCAACGTCCTGACTTTC
>-|-|TRBV29-1|TRBJ2-2
CSAQQGTGELFF
TGCAGCGCCCAACAGGGAACCGGGGAGCTGTTTTTT
>-|-|TRBV7-9|TRBJ1-1
CASSLENTEAFF
TGTGCCAGCAGCTTAGAGAACACTGAAGCTTTCTTT
>many|-|TRBV5-6|TRBJ1-5
CASSFRGGQPQHF
TGTGCCAGCAGCTTTAGGGGAGGTCAGCCCCAGCATTTT
>-|-|TRBV6-4|TRBJ1-1
CASSKERNTEAFF
TGTGCCAGCAGTAAAGAACGGAACACTGAAGCTTTCTTT
>-|-|TRBV5-6|TRBJ1-5
CASSLEGGKPQHF
TGTGCCAGCAGCTTGGAGGGTGGGAAGCCCCAGCATTTT
>-|-|TRBV29-1|TRBJ2-3
CSVGGFGTDTQYF
TGCAGCGTTGGAGGATTTGGCACAGATACGCAGTATTTT
>-|-|TRBV6-1|TRBJ2-7
CASSEGRVPGHNEQYF
TGTGCCAGCAGTGAAGGAAGGGTCCCGGGACACAACGAGCAGTACTTC
>once|-|TRBV6-1|TRBJ2-5
CASSGGGGGQQTQYF
TGTGCCAGCAGTGGAGGCGGCGGGGGCCAGCAGACCCAGTACTTC
>-|-|TRBV6-1|TRBJ1-1
CASGLGLGEAFF
TGTGCCAGTGGACTGGGACTAGGTGAAGCTTTCTTT
>-|TRBD1|TRBV7-2|TRBJ2-2
CASSFTGGTGELFF
TGTGCCAGCAGCTTCACAGGGGGCACCGGGGAGCTGTTTTTT
>-|-|TRBV6-5|TRBJ1-1
CAAGWAAEAFF
TGTGCCGCCGGGTGGGCGGCTGAAGCTTTCTTT
>-|-|TRBV9|TRBJ1-1
CASSSGLRNTEAFF
TGTGCCAGCAGCTCGGGACTGCGGAACACTGAAGCTTTCTTT
>-|-|TRBV7-9|TRBJ1-2
CASSSAQGYTF
TGTGCCAGCAGCAGTGCCCAGGGCTACACCTTC
>-|TRBD2|TRBV5-1|TRBJ2-7
CASSPGGTKGEQYF
TGCGCCAGCAGCCCGGGGGGGACGAAGGGCGAGCAGTACTTC
>-|-|TRBV29-1|TRBJ2-7
CSVEGENYEQYF
TGCAGCGTTGAGGGGGAGAACTACGAGCAGTACTTC
>-|-|TRBV18|TRBJ2-2
CASSPAGHTQGKLTGELFF
TGTGCCAGCTCACCGGCTGGACATACCCAGGGGAAACTCACCGGGGAGCTGTTTTTT
>-|-|TRBV7-8|TRBJ2-1
CASSLDVGRYEQFF
TGTGCCAGCAGCTTAGATGTGGGGCGGTATGAGCAGTTCTTC
>-|TRBD1|TRBV5-1|TRBJ2-2
CASKGTGNTGELFF
TGCGCCAGCAAGGGGACAGGGAACACCGGGGAGCTGTTTTTT
>few|TRBD1|TRBV27|TRBJ1-1
CASSGQGRHTEAFF
TGTGCCAGCAGTGGACAGGGGCGGCACACTGAAGCTTTCTTT
>-|-|TRBV5-1|TRBJ1-1
CASRLAPNTEAFF
TGCGCCAGCAGGCTGGCCCCGAACACTGAAGCTTTCTTT
>-|-|TRBV30|TRBJ2-7
CAWGLGIYEQYF
TGTGCCTGGGGCTTGGGGATTTACGAGCAGTACTTC
>-|-|TRBV6-1|TRBJ2-1
CASSRGTEQFF
TGTGCCAGCAGCCGGGGCACTGAGCAGTTCTTC
>-|-|TRBV7-3|TRBJ2-2
CASSRGPTGVNTGELFF
TGTGCCAGCAGCCGGGGGCCTACAGGGGTGAACACCGGGGAGCTGTTTTTT
>-|-|TRBV10-3|TRBJ2-7
CAISESSWEQYF
TGTGCCATCAGTGAGTCCTCGTGGGAGCAGTACTTC
>-|-|TRBV15|TRBJ2-5
CATSRDGQPEETQYF
TGTGCCACCAGCAGAGATGGACAGCCCGAGGAGACCCAGTACTTC
>-|-|TRBV27|TRBJ1-5
CASSIARYQPQHF
TGTGCCAGCAGTATCGCAAGGTACCAGCCCCAGCATTTT
>-|-|TRBV28|TRBJ1-1
CASSLQVNLNTEAFF
TGTGCCAGCAGTTTACAGGTAAATTTGAACACTGAAGCTTTCTTT
>-|-|TRBV5-1|TRBJ2-2
CASSLDRVNTGELFF
TGCGCCAGCAGCTTGGACAGGGTGAACACCGGGGAGCTGTTTTTT
>-|-|TRBV30|TRBJ2-3
CAWRRQGSQYF
TGTGCCTGGAGGAGGCAGGGGTCGCAGTATTTT
>-|-|TRBV2|TRBJ2-1
CASSEVPPSSYNEQFF
TGTGCCAGCAGTGAGGTCCCCCCGAGCTCCTACAATGAGCAGTTCTTC
>-|-|TRBV18|TRBJ1-3
CASSSAGGVGNTIYF
TGTGCCAGCTCATCCGCCGGAGGGGTTGGAAACACCATATATTTT
>few|-|TRBV28|TRBJ1-1
CASSSTVDFEAFF
TGTGCCAGCAGTTCGACAGTCGACTTTGAAGCTTTCTTT
>once|-|TRBV5-1|TRBJ2-7
CASSLAGKGAGSGEQYF
TGCGCCAGCAGCTTGGCCGGGAAAGGGGCTGGAAGCGGCGAGCAGTACTTC